The 25 T cell receptor beta chains below come from one sample, sequenced in a study of CD8 T cells in Susac syndrome. When the RNA was reverse transcribed, random hexamers were used with an input of about 0.5 to 1 ug. One entry per CDR3 protein results from TCRdb running MiXCR on the immunoSEQ multiplex PCR reads. The data hold hundreds of thousands of distinct CDR3 sequences, with about 96% observed a single time. Sequencing used CD4+ T cells from PBMCs. The receptors come from a human donor with Susac syndrome.

The chain combines TRBV15 with TRBJ2-1, with D perhaps matching TRBD2 (5 bases). The CDR3 is 13 residues long. V was clipped by 10 bases and J by 8 bases, with 18 bases between them. Germline CDR1 is LNHNV and CDR2 is YYDKDF (reference sequence). CDR3 residues: CASTAVGKDEQFF. CDR3 sequence (DNA): TGTGCCAGCACGGCGGTCGGGAAAGATGAGCAGTTCTTC.

This clonotype was detected once. The V and J genes are TRBV9 and TRBJ1-1; possible D gene TRBD1, 6 bases. Trimming removed 5 bases from V and 4 bases from J, with 15 bases in between. CDR3 size: 14 residues. CDR1 is SGDLS and CDR2 is YYNGEE in the germline V gene. The CDR3 sequence: CASRKGEAGTEAFF. The CDR3 DNA reads as TGTGCCAGCAGGAAGGGGGAAGCGGGCACTGAAGCTTTCTTT.

The chain links TRBV28 to TRBJ2-3, with D unclear. Germline lookup yields CDR1 MDHEN and CDR2 SYDVKM. This CDR3 is built from 15 residues. V lost 4 bases, J lost 2 bases, and 13 bases lay in between. The CDR3 nucleotides read TGTGCCAGCAGTTCCCCCCCGGCAGTCACAGATACGCAGTATTTT. It is translated as CASSSPPAVTDTQYF. Using reference TRBV28 and TRBJ2-3 for the parts outside the CDR3, the full variable domain is DVKVTQSSRYLVKRTGEKVFLECVQDMDHENMFWYRQDPGLGLRLIYFSYDVKMKEKGDIPEGYSVSREKKERFSLILESASTNQTSMYLCASSSPPAVTDTQYFGPGTRLTVL.

The rearrangement joins TRBV30 to TRBJ1-3; D is ambiguous. CDR3 size: 15 residues. Trimming cost V 1 base and J 0 bases, with 10 bases left between them. The germline V gene encodes CDR1 GTSNPN and CDR2 SVGIG (reference sequence). CDR3 sequence reads: CAWSAMASSGNTIYF. CDR3 in DNA: TGTGCCTGGAGTGCTATGGCTAGCTCTGGAAACACCATATATTTT.

This clonotype was observed a single time. The genes are TRBV29-1 and TRBJ2-2; D is perhaps TRBD1 (6 bases). The CDR3 covers 14 residues. Germline V lookup: CDR1 SQVTM, CDR2 ANQGSEA. Trimming took off 4 bases at V and 0 bases at J, with 9 bases between the two ends. The CDR3 region is CSVGRTANTGELFF. In DNA form, the CDR3 reads TGCAGCGTTGGCAGGACAGCGAACACCGGGGAGCTGTTTTTT.

The CDR3 loop is CSVGGGTGNYGYTF. The CDR3, as DNA: TGCAGCGTTGGGGGCGGGACAGGGAACTATGGCTACACCTTC. J is TRBJ1-2 and V is TRBV29-1; 9 nucleotides agree with TRBD1. Trimming removed 4 bases from V and 2 bases from J; junction bases left unmatched: 5. CDR1 SQVTM and CDR2 ANQGSEA come from the germline V gene. This CDR3 is built from 14 residues.

The V and J genes are TRBV18 and TRBJ1-2; 9 nucleotides align to TRBD1. The CDR3 has 16 amino acids. With 4 bases clipped from V and 4 bases from J, the junction kept 10 bases outside the gene matches. CDR1 is KGHSH, CDR2 LQKENI, per germline. The DNA of the CDR3 is TGTGCCAGCTCACTCAACCCGGACAGGGGAGGCTATGGCTACACCTTC. This sequence encodes CASSLNPDRGGYGYTF.

This chain uses TRBV20-1 with TRBJ2-7, with a possible D match to TRBD2 (6 bases). The germline gives CDR1 DFQATT, CDR2 SNEGSKA (reference sequence). V lost 0 bases, J lost 4 bases, and 13 bases lay in between. The CDR3 length is 14 residues. The CDR3 region has the DNA TGCAGTGCTAGAGATCTAAAGACTAGTTACGAGCAGTACTTC. Translated, it gives CSARDLKTSYEQYF.

This sequence joins TRBV3-1 and TRBJ1-2; no definite D call. The CDR3 runs to 15 residues. The V and J ends lost 4 bases and 8 bases respectively, with 20 bases between them. Germline CDR1 and CDR2: LGHDT and YNNKEL (reference sequence). This CDR3 is CASSPRGRLREGYTF. The CDR3 region has the DNA TGTGCCAGCAGCCCTCGCGGGCGCCTCCGGGAGGGCTACACCTTC.

CDR3 residues: CATATGAGYGYTF. CDR3 nucleotides: TGTGCCACCGCTACGGGGGCTGGCTATGGCTACACCTTC. The V and J genes are TRBV15 and TRBJ1-2; D is possibly TRBD1 (6 bases). Trimming took off 8 bases at V and 4 bases at J, with 14 bases between the two ends. Germline-derived CDR1 and CDR2 are LNHNV and YYDKDF (reference sequence). This CDR3 spans 13 amino acids.

The chain links TRBV10-3 to TRBJ1-3, with a possible D match to TRBD1 (6 bases). With 2 bases removed from V and 1 base from J, the gap between germline ends came to 15 bases. CDR1 is ENHRY and CDR2 is SYGVKD in the germline V gene. CDR3 length: 17 amino acids. CDR3 coding DNA: TGTGCCATCAGTGAGCGACACTCCGGGACATCTGGAAACACCATATATTTT. It is translated as CAISERHSGTSGNTIYF.

The chain is built from TRBV10-3 and TRBJ1-1; no reliable D call. The CDR3 covers 13 residues. The V end was cut by 3 bases, the J end by 4 bases, with 9 bases between. Germline V lookup: CDR1 ENHRY, CDR2 SYGVKD. CDR3 coding DNA: TGTGCCATCAGTGAACCGACATCCACTGAAGCTTTCTTT. Its translation: CAISEPTSTEAFF.

This clonotype was seen a single time. The V gene is TRBV3-1, the J gene TRBJ1-5; D uncertain. With 2 bases removed from V and 4 bases from J, the gap between germline ends came to 9 bases. The germline V gene encodes CDR1 LGHDT and CDR2 YNNKEL (reference sequence). CDR3 length: 14 amino acids. CDR3 protein: CASSQRGGNQPQHF. The CDR3 DNA is TGTGCCAGCAGCCAACGCGGCGGTAATCAGCCCCAGCATTTT.

This chain connects TRBV11-2 to TRBJ2-1, with D uncertain. From germline, CDR1 is SGHAT and CDR2 FQNNGV. This CDR3 region has 14 residues. Deletions cut 4 bases from V and 3 bases from J, with 10 bases between. Written as DNA, the CDR3 is TGTGCCAGCAGCTCAGTTGTGGGCTACAATGAGCAGTTCTTC. Amino acids: CASSSVVGYNEQFF.

The CDR3 DNA follows: TGTGCCAGCAGCCCCGGACTAGGGGTTGAGCAGTTCTTC. It codes for CASSPGLGVEQFF. V is TRBV12-3 or TRBV12-4 and J is TRBJ2-1, with 7 bases fitting TRBD2. The J segment lost 9 bases and the V segment lost 6 bases, leaving 8 bases of the junction unmatched. CDR3 length: 13 residues.

The chain joins TRBV20-1 to TRBJ2-7, with 9 bases fitting TRBD1. This CDR3 has 14 amino acids. Trimming removed 3 bases from V and 2 bases from J; junction bases left unmatched: 5. CDR1 and CDR2 (germline): DFQATT, SNEGSKA (reference sequence). In DNA form, the CDR3 reads TGCAGTGCTAGGTACCGGGACAGGGCCTACGAGCAGTACTTC. Its translation is CSARYRDRAYEQYF.

The gene calls are TRBV7-8 and TRBJ2-1, with 11 nucleotides matching TRBD2. V was pared by 3 bases and J by 4 bases, with 5 bases of the junction left unmatched. The CDR3 covers 16 residues. Germline CDR1 reads SGHVS; CDR2 reads FQNEAQ. CDR3 DNA: TGTGCCAGCAGCTTTACTAGCGGGGGTCATTACAATGAGCAGTTCTTC. Translated, it gives CASSFTSGGHYNEQFF.

This clonotype was picked up a small number of times. This chain uses TRBV20-1 with TRBJ2-2; D remains unclear. CDR1 DFQATT and CDR2 SNEGSKA come from the germline V gene (reference sequence). CDR3 length equals 13 residues. V was clipped by 3 bases and J by 0 bases, with 5 bases between them. The CDR3 coding sequence is TGCAGTGCTAGTGTCCCGAACACCGGGGAGCTGTTTTTT. Translating it yields CSASVPNTGELFF.

This rearrangement joins TRBV5-1 to TRBJ2-5; possible D gene TRBD2, 5 bases. Looked up from germline, CDR1 is SGHRS and CDR2 is YFSETQ. V lost 4 bases to trimming and J lost 0 bases, with 10 bases between them. The CDR3 is made up of 14 amino acids. The CDR3 here is CASSGGRYQETQYF. Here the CDR3 DNA reads TGCGCCAGCAGCGGAGGAAGGTACCAAGAGACCCAGTACTTC. The whole variable domain, filled in from reference TRBV5-1 and TRBJ2-5, reads KAGVTQTPRYLIKTRGQQVTLSCSPISGHRSVSWYQQTPGQGLQFLFEYFSETQRNKGNFPGRFSGRQFSNSRSEMNVSTLELGDSALYLCASSGGRYQETQYFGPGTRLLVL.

The J gene is TRBJ2-5, the V gene TRBV20-1; D gene unclear. Looked up from germline, CDR1 is DFQATT and CDR2 is SNEGSKA (reference sequence). Trimming pared 4 bases from V and 5 bases from J, leaving 11 bases between. The CDR3 contains 12 residues. For the CDR3, the DNA is TGCAGTGCTACCCTGGCGAGGGAGACCCAGTACTTC. This translates into CSATLARETQYF.

A single count supports this clonotype. CDR3 bases: TGCAGTGCTAGGCCGGGACAGGGGGTCACCGGGGAGCTGTTTTTT. Protein sequence: CSARPGQGVTGELFF. V gene TRBV20-1 combines with J gene TRBJ2-2; 11 nucleotides agree with TRBD1. The V segment lost 3 bases and the J segment 4 bases; nucleotides outside the gene matches: 4. Germline V gene lookup returns CDR1 DFQATT and CDR2 SNEGSKA (reference sequence). CDR3 length: 15 residues.

This chain connects TRBV25-1 to TRBJ2-5; D call uncertain. Trimming stripped 4 bases from V and 7 bases from J, with 4 bases between. The CDR3 extends over 10 amino acids. CDR1 and CDR2 (germline): MGHDK, SYGVNS. CDR3 residues: CASSAGTQYF. The CDR3 DNA is TGTGCCAGCAGTGCAGGGACCCAGTACTTC.

V and J are TRBV20-1 and TRBJ2-2; 8 bases are shared with TRBD1. The CDR3 is made up of 16 amino acids. Trimming removed 6 bases from V and 0 bases from J; junction bases left unmatched: 9. Germline V lookup: CDR1 DFQATT, CDR2 SNEGSKA (reference sequence). CDR3 sequence: CSAPRSGGANTGELFF. As DNA, the CDR3 is TGCAGTGCCCCCCGATCAGGGGGCGCGAACACCGGGGAGCTGTTTTTT.

The chain employs TRBV30 and TRBJ2-3; D uncertain. Germline lookup yields CDR1 GTSNPN and CDR2 SVGIG (reference sequence). V was cut by 4 bases and J by 6 bases, with 11 bases left in between. There are 12 residues in the CDR3. CDR3 in amino acids: CAWTAPGDTQYF. The CDR3 DNA reads as TGTGCCTGGACAGCGCCCGGGGATACGCAGTATTTT.

This chain joins TRBV12-3 or TRBV12-4 and TRBJ2-7; D unresolved. The length of the CDR3 is 12 residues. V shed 3 bases and J shed 3 bases, with 6 bases lying between them. The CDR3 region has the DNA TGTGCCAGCAGTTTTATGGACTACGAGCAGTACTTC. This gives the protein CASSFMDYEQYF.